Below, 19 T cell receptor beta chains from the same sample are listed, as sequenced in a study of T-cell memory formation after mild COVID-19. TCRdb independently ran MiXCR on the 5' RACE reads; one entry per CDR3 protein. There are about 560,000 distinct CDR3 sequences in the sample; approximately 19% occur only once, and around 12% lies in the top ten. Sequenced sample: PBMCs or a T cell subset sorted from them (not recorded which). These TCRs come from an adult woman who had mild COVID-19 (a few samples of this study predate the infection). Cell type and time point are not known.

This sequence joins TRBV7-9 and TRBJ2-2, with 12 bases fitting TRBD2. CDR3 length: 18 amino acids. V dropped 3 bases and J dropped 4; count of bases not matched to a gene: 9. The germline gives CDR1 SEHNR, CDR2 FQNEAQ (reference sequence). The CDR3 DNA reads TGTGCCAGCAGCTTTCGACTAGCGGGAGTCTCGGCCACCGGGGAGCTGTTTTTT. Its protein is CASSFRLAGVSATGELFF.

The chain couples TRBV3-1 to TRBJ1-4; D ambiguous. The germline CDR1 and CDR2 sequences are LGHDT and YNNKEL (reference sequence). The V and J ends lost 5 bases and 8 bases respectively, with 12 bases between them. This CDR3 is 13 amino acids long. This chain's CDR3 is CASSLSEREKLFF. The CDR3 region has the DNA TGTGCCAGCAGCTTGTCAGAGAGGGAAAAACTGTTTTTT. The complete variable domain, with remaining parts taken from reference TRBV3-1 and TRBJ1-4, reads DTAVSQTPKYLVTQMGNDKSIKCEQNLGHDTMYWYKQDSKKFLKIMFSYNNKELIINETVPNRFSPKSPDKAHLNLHINSLELGDSAVYFCASSLSEREKLFFGSGTQLSVL.

This clonotype has a handful of counts. The chain carries TRBV5-1 and TRBJ2-1; 10 bases agree with TRBD2. J was trimmed by 2 bases and V by 3 bases; bases with no gene match: 8. This CDR3 contains 17 residues. Germline lookup yields CDR1 SGHRS and CDR2 YFSETQ. CDR3 sequence: CASSSRTSGLPYNEQFF. DNA for the CDR3: TGCGCCAGCAGCTCCAGGACTAGCGGTCTCCCCTACAATGAGCAGTTCTTC.

V is TRBV5-5 and J is TRBJ2-5, with 7 nucleotides matching TRBD2. The CDR3 runs to 16 residues. Trimming took 3 bases from V and 2 from J; bases not matched to a gene: 10. Germline-derived CDR1 and CDR2 are SGHKS and YYEKEE (reference sequence). The chain's CDR3 is CASSSMGTTPQETQYF. CDR3 DNA: TGTGCCAGCAGCTCGATGGGGACTACTCCACAAGAGACCCAGTACTTC.

CDR3 sequence reads: CASSPALSETYEQYF. The CDR3, as DNA: TGCGCCAGCAGCCCCGCACTATCAGAAACCTACGAGCAGTACTTC. The rearrangement links TRBV4-1 to TRBJ2-7; D is unclear. This CDR3 has 15 amino acids. From germline, CDR1 is MGHRA and CDR2 YSYEKL. Trimming shortened V by 4 bases and J by 2 bases, and 15 bases separated the two germline ends.

The V gene is TRBV7-2, the J gene TRBJ2-1; 9 bases are a match to TRBD1. The CDR3 is 19 residues long. Looked up from germline, CDR1 is SGHTA and CDR2 is FQGNSA. V was pared by 5 bases and J by 1 base, with 15 bases of the junction left unmatched. The CDR3 region is CASSRPGQGSRRSYNEQFF. The CDR3 DNA reads as TGTGCCAGCAGCCGGCCGGGACAGGGATCCCGGCGTTCCTACAATGAGCAGTTCTTC.

The chain employs TRBV29-1 and TRBJ2-3; D tentatively reads TRBD1 or TRBD2 (5 bases each). Germline lookup yields CDR1 SQVTM and CDR2 ANQGSEA. There are 14 residues in the CDR3. The V gene lost 4 bases and the J gene lost 2 bases, with 13 bases spanning the gap. This chain's CDR3 is CSVVMGRPTDTQYF. In nucleotides, the CDR3 is TGCAGCGTTGTGATGGGACGGCCCACAGATACGCAGTATTTT.

V and J are TRBV25-1 and TRBJ2-7, with D possibly being TRBD1 or TRBD2 (5 bases each). The germline V gene encodes CDR1 MGHDK and CDR2 SYGVNS. The CDR3 has 11 amino acids. V was shortened by 8 bases and J by 6 bases, with 11 bases between the two germline ends. CDR3 DNA sequence: TGTGCCAGCGTACAGGAGGCCGAGCAGTACTTC. Protein sequence: CASVQEAEQYF.

This clonotype turned up a few times. The V call is TRBV7-2, the J call TRBJ2-3; tentatively, D is TRBD1 (5 bases). CDR3 length: 16 residues. Germline V gives CDR1 SGHTA, CDR2 FQGNSA. The V and J ends lost 1 base and 2 bases respectively, with 13 bases between them. CDR3 in DNA: TGTGCCAGCAGCTTAGGGGGCAGGAGATACACAGATACGCAGTATTTT. Translating gives CASSLGGRRYTDTQYF. Complete variable domain (other parts from reference TRBV7-2 and TRBJ2-3): GAGVSQSPSNKVTEKGKDVELRCDPISGHTALYWYRQSLGQGLEFLIYFQGNSAPDKSGLPSDRFSAERTGGSVSTLTIQRTQQEDSAVYLCASSLGGRRYTDTQYFGPGTRLTVL.

This chain connects TRBV7-2 to TRBJ2-1; possibly TRBD1 or TRBD2 for D (5 bases each). The germline V gene encodes CDR1 SGHTA and CDR2 FQGNSA. The CDR3 sequence is 15 residues long. V gave up 4 bases and J gave up 6 bases, with 16 bases separating them. The CDR3 protein is CASSWGAEGANEQFF. The CDR3 nucleotides read TGTGCCAGCAGCTGGGGAGCGGAAGGGGCCAATGAGCAGTTCTTC.

The chain employs TRBV29-1 and TRBJ1-1; weak D call: TRBD1 (6 bases). The CDR3 is made up of 15 amino acids. V lost 3 bases and J 4 bases, leaving 18 bases between the germline ends. Germline CDR1 is SQVTM and CDR2 is ANQGSEA. CDR3 sequence: CSVEAGAIWATEAFF. For the CDR3, the DNA is TGCAGCGTTGAGGCAGGGGCGATCTGGGCCACTGAAGCTTTCTTT.

The V and J genes are TRBV12-3 or TRBV12-4 and TRBJ1-1; 9 bases agree with TRBD1. There are 14 residues in the CDR3. V was clipped by 7 bases and J by 5 bases; unmatched bases: 8. The CDR3 sequence is CASNPQGARTEAFF. Written as DNA, the CDR3 is TGTGCCAGCAACCCACAGGGGGCAAGGACTGAAGCTTTCTTT.

This clonotype was counted only a few times. This chain connects TRBV7-6 to TRBJ1-2; D not resolved. The CDR3 extends over 12 amino acids. Trimming shortened V by 5 bases and J by 3 bases, and 7 bases separated the two germline ends. CDR1 is SGHVS and CDR2 is FNYEAQ in the germline V gene. The CDR3 here is CASSALDYGYTF. The CDR3, as DNA: TGTGCCAGCAGCGCCCTGGACTATGGCTACACCTTC.

The genes are TRBV20-1 and TRBJ2-2; 11 positions agree with TRBD2. The CDR3 runs to 15 residues. Germline-derived CDR1 and CDR2 are DFQATT and SNEGSKA (reference sequence). V was clipped by 3 bases and J by 3 bases; unmatched bases: 3. The CDR3 sequence is CSASSGGAYTGELFF. Here the CDR3 DNA reads TGCAGTGCTAGTAGCGGGGGGGCGTACACCGGGGAGCTGTTTTTT.

This chain connects TRBV5-6 to TRBJ2-2; 8 bases are shared with TRBD2. V trimming: 5 bases; J trimming: 7 bases; junction bases outside the gene matches: 7. The germline V gene has CDR1 SGHDT and CDR2 YYEEEE. The CDR3 has 14 residues. CDR3 loop: CASRRGLVDGELFF. The CDR3 DNA reads TGTGCCAGCAGGCGGGGACTAGTGGACGGGGAGCTGTTTTTT.

A few counts support this clonotype. The chain links TRBV10-3 to TRBJ2-3; perhaps TRBD2 as D (6 bases). This CDR3 region has 16 residues. CDR1 and CDR2 (germline): ENHRY, SYGVKD. Deletions cut 3 bases from V and 0 bases from J, with 13 bases between. CDR3 loop: CAISDFGTLSTDTQYF. CDR3 bases: TGTGCCATCAGTGATTTCGGGACTCTTAGCACAGATACGCAGTATTTT.

The rearrangement links TRBV4-1 to TRBJ2-7, with 12 bases identical to TRBD1. The CDR3 is 16 residues long. V gave up 0 bases and J gave up 5 bases; unmatched junction bases: 5. Germline lookup yields CDR1 MGHRA and CDR2 YSYEKL. CDR3 in amino acids: CASSQDSGQGANEQYF. CDR3 DNA: TGCGCCAGCAGCCAAGACTCGGGACAGGGGGCGAACGAGCAGTACTTC.

This clonotype occurred a few times. The V call is TRBV24-1, the J call TRBJ2-2; TRBD1 matches 10 bases. This CDR3 has 18 amino acids. CDR1 and CDR2 (germline): KGHDR, SFDVKD. After removal of 4 bases from V and 4 bases from J, the junction contained 11 bases not matched to a gene. The chain's CDR3 is CATSDPTGGPWGTGELFF. The DNA of the CDR3 is TGTGCCACCAGTGACCCGACAGGGGGCCCCTGGGGCACCGGGGAGCTGTTTTTT.

This clonotype occurred many times. The genes are TRBV4-3 and TRBJ2-3, with 8 bases matching TRBD1. The CDR3 covers 17 residues. Germline V gene lookup returns CDR1 LGHNA and CDR2 YSLEER. The trim removed 1 base at V and 4 bases at J, leaving 10 bases unmatched. The CDR3 bases are TGCGCCAGCAGCCAAGGTCCGGCAGGGGGCTTCGCAGATACGCAGTATTTT. Translating it yields CASSQGPAGGFADTQYF.